This T cell receptor (beta chain) comes out of a study of response to subunit inactivated influenza vaccine. The CDR3 length is 12 residues. Germline CDR1 and CDR2: MNHEY and SVGEGT. Trimming removed 6 bases at V and 2 bases at J, with 8 bases between. This clonotype came up many times. One entry per CDR3 protein results from TCRdb running MiXCR on the RT-PCR reads. The sample has roughly 540,000 distinct CDR3 sequences, roughly 25% seen once; the top ten hold 2.5% to 3.5%. Another study also made use of these data, one on T cells expressing NK-cell markers. That report adds: The authors made TCR beta cDNA libraries by 5'RACE template switching. This switching added a universal primer site and UMIs. HCMV serostatus: most of the eight sequenced donors positive, one negative. HCMV specificity was not established for the expanded NKG2C+ T cell clones.

This sample comprised CD4+ T cells sorted from PBMCs, obtained 11 to 12 days after vaccination. The clonotype originates from a man aged 50 or older who received an inactivated influenza vaccine. The rearrangement uses TRBV6-2 or TRBV6-3 and TRBJ2-7; unclear D gene. The CDR3 DNA is TGTGCCAGCAGCTACCGGCCCTACGAGCAGTACTTC. Protein sequence: CASSYRPYEQYF.